Reported below is one T cell receptor beta chain. Its matching antigen is unknown. The entry originates in a study of cytomegalovirus exposure and HLA in healthy donors. Background on the study: Inside one of the first data releases sat 75 million to 100 million unique TCRs taken from HLA-typed donors. General study findings and limits: Follow-up analysis later connected one missense variant in DCLRE1C with trimming of TCR beta V- and J-genes.

Both 60 Vbeta primers and 13 Jbeta primers went into the PCR. In the authors' methods: A follow-up analysis tallied about 80 million unique TCR beta chains, 8.5 million to 14 million shared. Libraries were prepared by immunoSEQ multiplex PCR; TCRdb keeps only in-frame clonotypes and omits some of them. V, J and clone size were drawn from that table, and D and trimming were deduced from the DNA. The sample yields some 200,000 clones, around four fifths seen once. Trimming left V 4 bases short and J 5 bases short, with 12 bases between. The CDR3 spans 13 residues. Germline CDR1 and CDR2: ENHRY and SYGVKD.

V gene TRBV10-3 combines with J gene TRBJ2-7; D is unclear. Sequencing was done on a sample of PBMCs. The clonotype comes from a man aged 50-59 years in good health and CMV-seronegative. The CDR3 DNA follows: TGTGCCATCAGTGGGATTAACAGAGACGAGCAGTACTTC. Translation gives CAISGINRDEQYF.